Listed below are T cell receptor beta chains from one sample, sequenced in a study of T-cell memory formation after mild COVID-19. One entry per CDR3 protein results from TCRdb running MiXCR on the 5' RACE reads. The sample carries approximately 200,000 distinct CDR3 sequences, under 20% recorded once. Material: PBMCs or a T cell subset sorted from them (not recorded which). Receptor source: an adult woman who had mild COVID-19 (a few samples of this study predate the infection). Cell type and time point are not known. Both conserved end residues are part of each CDR3. A D gene is named only where the DNA matches it firmly. Size is omitted from some rows. Given values are once, few, many or a class for expanded clones.

cdr3_length d_call j_call v_call clone_size cdr3_nt cdr3_aa
13 TRBD2 TRBJ2-1 TRBV10-3 many TGTGCCATCGGACTAGCGGGAGCCAATGAGCAGTTCTTC CAIGLAGANEQFF
13 TRBD1 TRBJ2-7 TRBV11-1 few TGTGCCAGCAGCGTCCGACAGGGCTACGAGCAGTACTTC CASSVRQGYEQYF
16 TRBD2 TRBJ2-3 TRBV5-1 . TGCGCCAGCAGCTTCATTAGCGGGGGTCTCTCAGATACGCAGTATTTT CASSFISGGLSDTQYF
17 . TRBJ1-2 TRBV4-2 . TGTGCCAGCAGCCAAGATGGAAACAGGGTGCCTAACTATGGCTACACCTTC CASSQDGNRVPNYGYTF
14 . TRBJ1-1 TRBV6-5 . TGTGCCAGCAGGCTACAGGGTTCCACCACTGAAGCTTTCTTT CASRLQGSTTEAFF
15 TRBD2 TRBJ2-3 TRBV12-3/TRBV12-4 . TGTGCCAGCAGTTTAGCGGGGGGGAGGGCAGATACGCAGTATTTT CASSLAGGRADTQYF
15 TRBD1 TRBJ2-1 TRBV12-3/TRBV12-4 few TGTGCCAGCAGTTTTTGGGGGACAGATTACAATGAGCAGTTCTTC CASSFWGTDYNEQFF
16 TRBD2 TRBJ2-4 TRBV5-1 . TGCGCCAGCAGCCCCACATCAGGACTAGCGGAAAACATTCAGTACTTC CASSPTSGLAENIQYF
16 . TRBJ2-1 TRBV12-3/TRBV12-4 . TGTGCCAGCAGTTTAGTGGGGATCCCTTCGGAGGATGAGCAGTTCTTC CASSLVGIPSEDEQFF
11 . TRBJ2-5 TRBV12-3/TRBV12-4 few TGTGCCAGCAGCCGCCGCGAGACCCAGTACTTC CASSRRETQYF
13 . TRBJ2-3 TRBV10-3 . TGTGCCATCAGTGGGCAGAGCACAGATACGCAGTATTTT CAISGQSTDTQYF
14 TRBD2 TRBJ2-7 TRBV20-1 . TGCAGTGCTATACTAGCGGGAGTGTCCTACGAGCAGTACTTC CSAILAGVSYEQYF
14 TRBD1 TRBJ1-2 TRBV7-8 few TGTGCCAGCAGCGCAGACAGGGGGCAGAATGGCTACACCTTC CASSADRGQNGYTF
14 . TRBJ2-2 TRBV7-9 . TGTGCCAGCGCGACAGGCGCGAACACCGGGGAGCTGTTTTTT CASATGANTGELFF
13 . TRBJ2-1 TRBV7-2 few TGTGCCAGCAGCTTATCGCTCGGGGGTGAGCAGTTCTTC CASSLSLGGEQFF
16 TRBD1 TRBJ1-5 TRBV20-1 . TGCAGTGCCCCCGGGACAGGGGGTCCTAGCAATCAGCCCCAGCATTTT CSAPGTGGPSNQPQHF
18 TRBD2 TRBJ2-1 TRBV7-2 few TGTGCCAGCAGCTTACGGATGGATCTAGCGGGGGCCTACAATGAGCAGTTCTTC CASSLRMDLAGAYNEQFF
16 TRBD2 TRBJ2-7 TRBV4-3 few TGCGCCAGCAGCCAGCAAACTAGCGGTGCCGGGGGCGAGCAGTACTTC CASSQQTSGAGGEQYF
13 . TRBJ2-7 TRBV24-1 . . CATSDLGMGEQYF
16 TRBD1 TRBJ1-4 TRBV29-1 . TGCAGCGTTGTGGACAGGGGTGATGCAACTAATGAAAAACTGTTTTTT CSVVDRGDATNEKLFF
12 TRBD2 TRBJ2-5 TRBV20-1 few TGCAGTGCTAGGACTAGCGGAGAGACCCAGTACTTC CSARTSGETQYF
14 TRBD1 TRBJ1-2 TRBV20-1 few TGCAGTGCTAGATCGCCTCAGGGGGCGTTAGGCTACACCTTC CSARSPQGALGYTF
14 . TRBJ1-1 TRBV7-3 . TGTGCCAGCAGTACAGGGTTAATGAACACTGAAGCTTTCTTT CASSTGLMNTEAFF
16 TRBD1 TRBJ1-5 TRBV5-1 few TGCGCCAGCAGCTTGGGGACAGGGAGTAGCAATCAGCCCCAGCATTTT CASSLGTGSSNQPQHF
18 TRBD2 TRBJ2-7 TRBV20-1 few TGCAGTGCTAGAGACCAGCCGGCTAGCGGGCTACTTCTGGGCGAGCAGTACTTC CSARDQPASGLLLGEQYF
17 TRBD1 TRBJ2-7 TRBV4-2 . TGTGCCAGCAGCCAAGATTTATTGGACAGGGGGCCTTTAGAGCAGTACTTC CASSQDLLDRGPLEQYF
14 . TRBJ2-3 TRBV5-1 . TGCGCCAGCAGTATGCAGGGGCCAGGGGATACGCAGTATTTT CASSMQGPGDTQYF
15 . TRBJ2-6 TRBV12-3/TRBV12-4 . TGTGCCAGCAGTCAGGCGGACTCTGGGGCCAACGTCCTGACTTTC CASSQADSGANVLTF
14 . TRBJ1-4 TRBV18 few TGTGCCAGCTCATTCGACAGCGGAGGTGAAAAACTGTTTTTT CASSFDSGGEKLFF
14 TRBD1 TRBJ1-2 TRBV7-9 few TGTGCCAGCACCCGCACAGGGGGCGACTATGGCTACACCTTC CASTRTGGDYGYTF
14 . TRBJ2-5 TRBV4-2 few TGTGCCAGCAGCCAAGGCAGGGGGAGGGAGACCCAGTACTTC CASSQGRGRETQYF
17 TRBD2 TRBJ2-5 TRBV4-2 many TGTGCCAGCAGCCAAGACTGGACTAGCGGGAGAGGAGAGACCCAGTACTTC CASSQDWTSGRGETQYF
14 TRBD2 TRBJ2-2 TRBV5-1 . TGCGCCAGCAGCACTAGCGGGTCTACCGGGGAGCTGTTTTTT CASSTSGSTGELFF
13 . TRBJ1-5 TRBV20-1 . TGCAGTGCTAGAGATGGGGTAGAACAGCCCCAGCATTTT CSARDGVEQPQHF
15 . TRBJ2-3 TRBV9 . TGTGCCAGCAGCTCCAGTCGGGGGGCGTGGGATACGCAGTATTTT CASSSSRGAWDTQYF
14 . TRBJ1-1 TRBV6-5 . TGTGCCAGCAGTTACTATAGGTGGGACACTGAAGCTTTCTTT CASSYYRWDTEAFF
14 . TRBJ2-2 TRBV5-1 many TGCGCCAGCAAAGGGAGTACGAACACCGGGGAGCTGTTTTTT CASKGSTNTGELFF
16 TRBD1 TRBJ1-2 TRBV12-3/TRBV12-4 . TGTGCCAGCAGTCCAGGGGGTGAAGTAGTCAGCTATGGCTACACCTTC CASSPGGEVVSYGYTF
15 . TRBJ2-5 TRBV27 few TGTGCCAGCAGTTCCCCAGGGGGGCTAGGGGAGACCCAGTACTTC CASSSPGGLGETQYF
18 TRBD2 TRBJ2-2 TRBV12-3/TRBV12-4 few TGTGCCAGCAGCCGGACAGTAGCGGGGGCCACGGGAACCGGGGAGCTGTTTTTT CASSRTVAGATGTGELFF
10 . TRBJ1-1 TRBV12-3/TRBV12-4 once TGTGCCAGCTCACTCACTGAAGCTTTCTTT CASSLTEAFF
14 . TRBJ2-2 TRBV5-1 . TGCGCCAGCAGCCCCGCCCAGAACACCGGGGAGCTGTTTTTT CASSPAQNTGELFF
11 . TRBJ1-2 TRBV6-6 . TGTGCCAGCAGTTACTCGAATGGCTACACCTTC CASSYSNGYTF
16 TRBD1 TRBJ2-5 TRBV6-5 . TGTGCCAGCAGCTCAGCGGGGACAGGGAAGAGGGAGACCCAGTACTTC CASSSAGTGKRETQYF
13 . TRBJ2-7 TRBV7-3 many TGTGCCAGCAGCTCGGGACAAACCTACGAGCAGTACTTC CASSSGQTYEQYF
14 . TRBJ2-2 TRBV30 few TGTGCCTGGAAGGGGAGGACGAACACCGGGGAGCTGTTTTTT CAWKGRTNTGELFF
18 . TRBJ1-5 TRBV11-2 few TGTGCCAGCAGCTTAGGGAGGGGGGGGCGAGGTGACAATCAGCCCCAGCATTTT CASSLGRGGRGDNQPQHF
13 . TRBJ2-7 TRBV20-1 few TGCAGTGCTGGGGGGGGCTTCTCCTACGAGCAGTACTTC CSAGGGFSYEQYF
12 . TRBJ1-5 TRBV6-2/TRBV6-3 few TGTGCCAGCCGTCGGGTTGGTCAGCCCCAGCATTTT CASRRVGQPQHF
13 . TRBJ1-2 TRBV12-3/TRBV12-4 few TGTGCCAGCAGTTTAACAGGGATCGGAGGCTACACCTTC CASSLTGIGGYTF
11 TRBD1 TRBJ2-7 TRBV29-1 . TGCAGCGTTTCAGACAGGGACGAGCAGTACTTC CSVSDRDEQYF
13 . TRBJ2-2 TRBV5-1 many TGCGCCAGCAGCAGTCAGAACACCGGGGAGCTGTTTTTT CASSSQNTGELFF
15 TRBD1 TRBJ1-5 TRBV12-3/TRBV12-4 . TGTGCCAGCAGTTGGGGACAGGGAATAGGTCAGCCCCAGCATTTT CASSWGQGIGQPQHF